This T cell receptor (beta chain) was identified during a study of T-cell memory formation after mild COVID-19. CDR3 length: 8 residues. TCRdb ran MiXCR on the 5' RACE reads and lists one entry per CDR3 protein. The table lists just under 150,000 distinct CDR3 sequences, about 6.1% of them singletons. This clonotype was seen at least ten times. Sequence at one end of the junction differs from germline and may be a read error. The specimen sequenced was PBMCs or a T cell subset sorted from them (not recorded which). The origin of this receptor is an adult woman who had mild COVID-19 (a few samples of this study predate the infection). Cell type and time point are not known. The V gene is TRBV12-3 or TRBV12-4, the J gene TRBJ1-5; unclear D gene. The CDR3 loop reads CASTTGDF. The DNA for the CDR3 is TGTGCCAGCACCACCGGGGATTTT.